The clone carrying this T cell receptor beta chain was detected a few times. Its antigen remains unknown. V was shortened by 4 bases and J by 1 base, with 11 bases between the two germline ends. The CDR3 is 14 residues long. Germline values: CDR1 SGHDT, CDR2 YYEEEE. Sequencing was at deep level. In the original processing: ImmunoSEQ output held junction-only sequences without quality scores, so filtering differed. The repertoire was sequenced with immunoSEQ multiplex PCR; TCRdb's copy has only in-frame clones and lacks some. V and J calls and clone size are given by that table; D and trimming were obtained from the DNA. Here the sample spans some 500,000 clones, 95% to 96% being singletons. The sample comes from a study of shared clonotypes between healthy human individuals. Study findings and constraints: It was expected that sequencing depth would affect clonotype sharing among donors. In general, naive subsets displayed greater estimated richness than memory subsets did.

Specimen: naive CD4+ T cells sorted from blood. Documented subset: CD45RA+ positively selected. This sequence was found in a woman in her twenties or thirties in good health. The chain recombines TRBV5-6 with TRBJ1-1; D remains ambiguous. CDR3 in amino acids: CASSPRGRNTEAFF. In DNA, the CDR3 is TGTGCCAGCAGCCCTCGTGGACGGAACACTGAAGCTTTCTTT.